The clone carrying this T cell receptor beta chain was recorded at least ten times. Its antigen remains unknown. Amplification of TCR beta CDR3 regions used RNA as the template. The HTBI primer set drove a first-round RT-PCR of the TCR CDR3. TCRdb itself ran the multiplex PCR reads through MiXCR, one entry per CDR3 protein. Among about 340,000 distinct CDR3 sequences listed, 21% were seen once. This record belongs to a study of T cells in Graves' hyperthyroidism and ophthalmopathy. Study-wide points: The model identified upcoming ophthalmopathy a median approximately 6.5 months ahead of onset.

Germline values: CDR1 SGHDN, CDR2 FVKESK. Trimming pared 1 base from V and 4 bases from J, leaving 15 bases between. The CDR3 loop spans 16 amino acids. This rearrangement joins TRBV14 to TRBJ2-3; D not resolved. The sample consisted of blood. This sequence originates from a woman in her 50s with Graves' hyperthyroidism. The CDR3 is CASSQADLRLADTQYF. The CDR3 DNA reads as TGTGCCAGCAGCCAAGCCGACCTTAGGTTGGCAGATACGCAGTATTTT.